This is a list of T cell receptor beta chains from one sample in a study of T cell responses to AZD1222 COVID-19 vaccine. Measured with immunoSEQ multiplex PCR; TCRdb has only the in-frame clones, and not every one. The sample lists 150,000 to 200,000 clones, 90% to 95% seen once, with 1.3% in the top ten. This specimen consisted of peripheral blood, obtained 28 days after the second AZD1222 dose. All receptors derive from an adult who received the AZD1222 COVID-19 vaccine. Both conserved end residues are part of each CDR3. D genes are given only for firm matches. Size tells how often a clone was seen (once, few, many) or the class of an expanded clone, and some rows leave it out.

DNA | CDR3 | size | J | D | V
TGTGCCATCCCACCCTTCCCAGGCACGCCGAACTATGGCTACACCTTC | CAIPPFPGTPNYGYTF | - | TRBJ1-2 | - | TRBV3-1/TRBV3-2
TGTGCCAGCTCACCACGGTCTTCGACAGACAGCAATCAGCCCCAGCATTTT | CASSPRSSTDSNQPQHF | once | TRBJ1-5 | - | TRBV18
TGTGCCAGCAGTGAAGCGGCTAGGGGTGGGGCGCAGTATTTT | CASSEAARGGAQYF | - | TRBJ2-3 | - | TRBV2
TGCGCCAGCCTCGAGGGGGCGAACACTGAAGCTTTCTTT | CASLEGANTEAFF | - | TRBJ1-1 | TRBD1 | TRBV5-1
TGTGCCAGCAGCTTAGCGGGGACTGCTTACAATGAGCAGTTCTTC | CASSLAGTAYNEQFF | - | TRBJ2-1 | - | TRBV7-9
TGTGCCAGTAGTAGTAAGGACGGGACGGTGCGGCAGCCCCAGCATTTT | CASSSKDGTVRQPQHF | - | TRBJ1-5 | - | TRBV19
TGTGCCAGCAGTTTAAGGGCGGGGAGCTCCTACAATGAGCAGTTCTTC | CASSLRAGSSYNEQFF | - | TRBJ2-1 | - | TRBV27
TGCGCCAGCAGTGAGTCGATAGGGAGCTCCAATACCTACGAGCAGTACTTC | CASSESIGSSNTYEQYF | - | TRBJ2-7 | - | TRBV10-1
TGTGCCAGCGGAGGAGCGGGCAGGGAGCCTGGAAACACCATATATTTT | CASGGAGREPGNTIYF | - | TRBJ1-3 | - | TRBV5-4
TGTGCCAGCACCTCCAAGTCGTTCGAGACCCAGTACTTC | CASTSKSFETQYF | once | TRBJ2-5 | - | TRBV2
TGTGCCAGCAGCTACGTCTATGGCTACACCTTC | CASSYVYGYTF | - | TRBJ1-2 | - | TRBV6-5
TGTGCCAGCAGCTTGGAAGCGGGGGACCTCCGCGAGCAGTACTTC | CASSLEAGDLREQYF | - | TRBJ2-7 | TRBD2 | TRBV5-6
TGTGCCAGCACTGCGCCCCCCGGGGGCAATGGCTACACCTTC | CASTAPPGGNGYTF | - | TRBJ1-2 | - | TRBV7-2
TGTGCCAGCAGTTACTCGGGAGGGTTAGGCCAGACCCAGTACTTC | CASSYSGGLGQTQYF | - | TRBJ2-5 | TRBD2 | TRBV6-2/TRBV6-3
TGCGCCAGCAGCCAAGAGGTGGGCAACAGGGGGGCTGAAGCTTTCTTT | CASSQEVGNRGAEAFF | - | TRBJ1-1 | TRBD1 | TRBV4-1
TGCAGTGCTGTAACCACAGATACGCAGTATTTT | CSAVTTDTQYF | - | TRBJ2-3 | - | TRBV20-1
TGTGCCAGAAGCTTGGCTATCCCCCCTAGCGGGAGGAGGAACTACGAGCAGTACTTC | CARSLAIPPSGRRNYEQYF | - | TRBJ2-7 | TRBD2 | TRBV5-3
TGTGCCAGCAGCTGGAAGGGGAGGAAAGAGACCCAGTACTTC | CASSWKGRKETQYF | once | TRBJ2-5 | - | TRBV7-9
TGCGCCAGCAGTGTGAACATGAACACTGAAGCTTTCTTT | CASSVNMNTEAFF | - | TRBJ1-1 | - | TRBV10-2
TGTGCCAGCAGCCGAGGAGGATACTCTGGAAACACCATATATTTT | CASSRGGYSGNTIYF | - | TRBJ1-3 | - | TRBV5-6
TGTGCCGGGTCGGGTGGGGGCGGAAACACTGAAGCTTTCTTT | CAGSGGGGNTEAFF | - | TRBJ1-1 | - | TRBV30
TGTGCCAGCAGCCCTTCTCCGGCAGGGGCCTATGGCTACACCTTC | CASSPSPAGAYGYTF | - | TRBJ1-2 | - | TRBV7-2
TGCGCCAGCAGCCAAGCGCCAGGGGCGGATGGCTACACCTTC | CASSQAPGADGYTF | - | TRBJ1-2 | - | TRBV4-3
TGTGCCAGCAGCCTTCCTGGCCCGACCCGTCAGTACTTC | CASSLPGPTRQYF | - | TRBJ2-5 | - | TRBV14
TGTGCCAGTGTCTCAGGGGGCGTCAGTGAAAAACTGTTTTTT | CASVSGGVSEKLFF | few | TRBJ1-4 | TRBD1 | TRBV28
TGTGCCAGCAGCCCGCGCCGACAGGCGAACTATGGCTACACCTTC | CASSPRRQANYGYTF | - | TRBJ1-2 | - | TRBV5-6
TGTGCCAGCAGCTTACGGGGCCGCAATGAGCAGTTCTTC | CASSLRGRNEQFF | - | TRBJ2-1 | - | TRBV7-2
TGTGCCAGCAGCCAATCCCGGGGGGGCCACAACAATGAGCAGTTCTTC | CASSQSRGGHNNEQFF | - | TRBJ2-1 | TRBD2 | TRBV16
TGTGCCAGCAGCCAAAGGGCGGGGGCGGCGTCTGAAGCTTTCTTT | CASSQRAGAASEAFF | - | TRBJ1-1 | - | TRBV16
TGTGCCAGCAGCGTAGGGGGATCGAACACCGGGGAGCTGTTTTTT | CASSVGGSNTGELFF | - | TRBJ2-2 | - | TRBV9
TGTGCCAGCAGAGGACTTGCAACGACCGGGGAGCTGTTTTTT | CASRGLATTGELFF | - | TRBJ2-2 | - | TRBV28
TGTGCCAGCAGTTTATCGGGAACTCGAGAGCAGTACTTC | CASSLSGTREQYF | - | TRBJ2-7 | - | TRBV27
TGTGCCAGTAGTATAGTCGCCCAAGCTGAAGCTTTCTTT | CASSIVAQAEAFF | - | TRBJ1-1 | - | TRBV19
TGCGCCAGCAGCTTGGACAGGAATGGGTACGAGCAGTACTTC | CASSLDRNGYEQYF | - | TRBJ2-7 | - | TRBV5-1
TGTGCCAGCAGCCAAGGGGCAAGTCTCGCAGATACGCAGTATTTT | CASSQGASLADTQYF | - | TRBJ2-3 | - | TRBV3-1/TRBV3-2
TGTGCCAGCAGCCTCGGGGGCCTCAACTATGGCTACACCTTC | CASSLGGLNYGYTF | - | TRBJ1-2 | - | TRBV5-4